This T cell receptor beta chain was recorded in a study of blood T cell repertoires in COVID-19. Overall study: Sites across the United States, Italy and Spain contributed samples from acute and convalescent COVID-19. Sources were T cells, B-cell-depleted T cells, or PBMCs; the material itself was cDNA or gDNA.

Original processing notes: Amplifying reference gene primers gave estimates of nucleated cell counts. Libraries were prepared by immunoSEQ multiplex PCR; TCRdb keeps only in-frame clonotypes and omits some of them. That table furnishes V, J and clone size, whereas the DNA furnished D and trimming. The top ten hold over 2% of the sample, which has around 46,000 clones, over 80% seen once. Seattle participants joined during active infection and were tracked over time. Worth noting for this clone: A read error may account for a junction end that differs from germline.

The CDR3 contains 12 residues. Material: peripheral blood. The TCR originated in a woman older than 75 with COVID-19, enrolled during active disease. The chain recombines TRBV12-3 or TRBV12-4 with TRBJ2-7; a possible D gene is TRBD2 (6 bases). The CDR3 region is CATSSGSYEQYF. The DNA of the CDR3 is TGTGCCACCAGTAGCGGCTCCTACGAGCAGTACTTC.